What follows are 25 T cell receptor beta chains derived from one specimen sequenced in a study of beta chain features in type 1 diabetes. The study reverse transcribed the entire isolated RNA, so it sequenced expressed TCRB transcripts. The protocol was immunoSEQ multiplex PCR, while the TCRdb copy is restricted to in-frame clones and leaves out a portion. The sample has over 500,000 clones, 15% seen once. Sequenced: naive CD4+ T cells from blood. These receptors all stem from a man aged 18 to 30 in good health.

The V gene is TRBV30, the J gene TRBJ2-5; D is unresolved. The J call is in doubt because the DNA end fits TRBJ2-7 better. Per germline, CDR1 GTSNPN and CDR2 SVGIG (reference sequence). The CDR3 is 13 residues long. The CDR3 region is CAWSPQGLNEQYF. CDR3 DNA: TGTGCCTGGAGTCCACAAGGGTTAAACGAGCAGTACTTC.

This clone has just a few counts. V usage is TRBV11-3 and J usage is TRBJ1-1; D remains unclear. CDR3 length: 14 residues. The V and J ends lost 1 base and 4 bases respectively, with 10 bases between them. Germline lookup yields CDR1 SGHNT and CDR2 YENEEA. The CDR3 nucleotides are TGTGCCAGCAGCTTAGGACCGTGGATCACTGAAGCTTTCTTT. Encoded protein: CASSLGPWITEAFF.

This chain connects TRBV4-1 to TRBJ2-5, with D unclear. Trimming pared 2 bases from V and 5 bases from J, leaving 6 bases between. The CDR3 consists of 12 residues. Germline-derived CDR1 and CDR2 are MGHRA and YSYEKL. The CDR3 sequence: CASSQIGETQYF. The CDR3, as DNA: TGCGCCAGCAGCCAAATAGGGGAGACCCAGTACTTC.

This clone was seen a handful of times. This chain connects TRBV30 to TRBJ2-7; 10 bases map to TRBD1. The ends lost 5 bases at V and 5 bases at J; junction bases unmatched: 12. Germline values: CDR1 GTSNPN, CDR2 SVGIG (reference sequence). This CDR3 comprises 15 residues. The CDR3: CAWGGPGTGVHEQYF. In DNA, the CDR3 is TGTGCCTGGGGGGGCCCCGGGACAGGGGTCCACGAGCAGTACTTC.

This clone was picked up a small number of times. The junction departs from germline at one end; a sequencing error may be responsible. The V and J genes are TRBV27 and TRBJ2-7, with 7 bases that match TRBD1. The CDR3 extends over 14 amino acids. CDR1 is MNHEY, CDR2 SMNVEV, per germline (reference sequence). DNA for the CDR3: TGTGCCAGCAGTCACAGGGGCGTTGCCTACGAGCGGTACTTC. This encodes CASSHRGVAYERYF.

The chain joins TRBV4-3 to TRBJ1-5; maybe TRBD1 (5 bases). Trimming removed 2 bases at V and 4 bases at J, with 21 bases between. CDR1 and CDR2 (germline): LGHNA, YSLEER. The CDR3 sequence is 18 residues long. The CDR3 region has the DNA TGCGCCAGCAGCCAAATGGTCCCAAGCTGGGGGGAAAATCAGCCCCAGCATTTT. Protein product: CASSQMVPSWGENQPQHF.

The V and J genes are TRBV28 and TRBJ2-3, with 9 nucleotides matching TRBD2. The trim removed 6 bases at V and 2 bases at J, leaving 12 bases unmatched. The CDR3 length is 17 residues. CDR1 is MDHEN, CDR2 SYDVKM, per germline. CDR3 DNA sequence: TGTGCCAGCAGGATCGGCGGTAGCGGGGGTTCCACAGATACGCAGTATTTT. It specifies CASRIGGSGGSTDTQYF.

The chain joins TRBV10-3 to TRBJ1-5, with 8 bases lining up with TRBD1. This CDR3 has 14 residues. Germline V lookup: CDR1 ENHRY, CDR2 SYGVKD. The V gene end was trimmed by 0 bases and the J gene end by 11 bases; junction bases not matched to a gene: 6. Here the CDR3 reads CAISESAGGLTQHF. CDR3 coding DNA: TGTGCCATCAGTGAGTCTGCAGGGGGCTTGACCCAGCATTTT.

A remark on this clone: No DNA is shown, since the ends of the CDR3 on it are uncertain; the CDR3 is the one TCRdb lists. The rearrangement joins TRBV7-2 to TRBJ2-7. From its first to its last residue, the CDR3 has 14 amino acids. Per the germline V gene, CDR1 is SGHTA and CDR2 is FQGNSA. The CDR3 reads CASSLLFGPGEQYF.

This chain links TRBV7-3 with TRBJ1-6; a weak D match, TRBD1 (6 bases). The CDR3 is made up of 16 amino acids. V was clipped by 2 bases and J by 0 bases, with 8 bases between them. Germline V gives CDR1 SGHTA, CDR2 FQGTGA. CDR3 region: CASSLRTASYNSPLHF. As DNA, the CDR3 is TGTGCCAGCAGCTTACGGACAGCCTCCTATAATTCACCCCTCCACTTT.

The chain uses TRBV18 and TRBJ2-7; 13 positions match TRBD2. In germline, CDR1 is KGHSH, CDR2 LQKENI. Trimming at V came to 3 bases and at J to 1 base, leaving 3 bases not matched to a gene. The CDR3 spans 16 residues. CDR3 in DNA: TGTGCCAGCTCACCGCGGACTAGCGGGGGTTCCTACGAGCAGTACTTC. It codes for CASSPRTSGGSYEQYF.

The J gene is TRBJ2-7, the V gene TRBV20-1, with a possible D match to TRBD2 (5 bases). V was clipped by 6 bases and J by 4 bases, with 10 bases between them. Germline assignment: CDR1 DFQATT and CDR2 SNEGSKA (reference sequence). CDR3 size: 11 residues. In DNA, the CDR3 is TGCAGTGCAGTCCGGGAATACGAGCAGTACTTC. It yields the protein CSAVREYEQYF.

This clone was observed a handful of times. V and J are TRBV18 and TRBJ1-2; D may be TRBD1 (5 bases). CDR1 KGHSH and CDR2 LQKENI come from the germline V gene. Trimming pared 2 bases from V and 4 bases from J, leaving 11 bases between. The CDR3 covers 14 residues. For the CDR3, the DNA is TGTGCCAGCTCACCAGGCGGGGACCTCTATGGCTACACCTTC. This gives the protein CASSPGGDLYGYTF.

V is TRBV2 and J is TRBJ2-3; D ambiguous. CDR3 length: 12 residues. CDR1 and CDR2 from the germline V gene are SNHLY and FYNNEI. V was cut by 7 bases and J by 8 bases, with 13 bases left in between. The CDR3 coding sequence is TGTGCCAGCACCGATCGGGCTGGTACGCAGTATTTT. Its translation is CASTDRAGTQYF.

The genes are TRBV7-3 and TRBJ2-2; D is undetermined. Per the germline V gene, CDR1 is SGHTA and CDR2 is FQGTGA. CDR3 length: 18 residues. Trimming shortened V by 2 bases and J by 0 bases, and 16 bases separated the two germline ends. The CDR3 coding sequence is TGTGCCAGCAGCTTATTTGCCGGTTTAGGGACGAACACCGGGGAGCTGTTTTTT. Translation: CASSLFAGLGTNTGELFF.

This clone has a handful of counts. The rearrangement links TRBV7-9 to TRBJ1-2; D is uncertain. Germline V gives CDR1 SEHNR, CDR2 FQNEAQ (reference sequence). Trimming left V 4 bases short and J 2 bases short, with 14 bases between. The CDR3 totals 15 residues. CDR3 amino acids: CASSSPPDRNYGYTF. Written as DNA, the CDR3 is TGTGCCAGCAGCTCACCGCCGGACCGAAACTATGGCTACACCTTC.

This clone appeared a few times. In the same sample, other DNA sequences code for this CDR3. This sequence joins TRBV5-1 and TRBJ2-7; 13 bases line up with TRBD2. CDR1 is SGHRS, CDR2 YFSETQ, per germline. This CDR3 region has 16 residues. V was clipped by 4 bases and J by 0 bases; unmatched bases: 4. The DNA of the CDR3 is TGCGCCAGCAGCCTTGGGACTAGCGGGAACTCCTACGAGCAGTACTTC. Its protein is CASSLGTSGNSYEQYF. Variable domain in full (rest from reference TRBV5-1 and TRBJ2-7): KAGVTQTPRYLIKTRGQQVTLSCSPISGHRSVSWYQQTPGQGLQFLFEYFSETQRNKGNFPGRFSGRQFSNSRSEMNVSTLELGDSALYLCASSLGTSGNSYEQYFGPGTRLTVT.

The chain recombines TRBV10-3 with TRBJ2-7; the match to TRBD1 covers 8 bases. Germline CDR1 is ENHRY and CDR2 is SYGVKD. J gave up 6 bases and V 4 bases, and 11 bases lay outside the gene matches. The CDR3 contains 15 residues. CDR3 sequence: CAISGIRQGPGEQYF. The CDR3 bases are TGTGCCATCAGTGGAATCAGACAGGGGCCGGGCGAGCAGTACTTC.

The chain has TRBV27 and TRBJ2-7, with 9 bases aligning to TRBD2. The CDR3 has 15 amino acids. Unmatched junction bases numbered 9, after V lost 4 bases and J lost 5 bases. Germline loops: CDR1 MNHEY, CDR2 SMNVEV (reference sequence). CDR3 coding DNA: TGTGCCAGCAGTTCTCCCGGGACTAGCCGCGACGAGCAGTACTTC. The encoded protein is CASSSPGTSRDEQYF.

The CDR3 coding sequence is TGTGCCAGCTCATCCGGACAGGGGAGACGGGAAGAGACCCAGTACTTC. Amino acid sequence: CASSSGQGRREETQYF. This chain uses TRBV18 with TRBJ2-5, with TRBD1 matching over 9 bases. CDR3 length equals 16 residues. Losses at the gene ends were 5 bases for V and 3 bases for J; bases not matched to a gene: 10. Germline V gene lookup returns CDR1 KGHSH and CDR2 LQKENI.

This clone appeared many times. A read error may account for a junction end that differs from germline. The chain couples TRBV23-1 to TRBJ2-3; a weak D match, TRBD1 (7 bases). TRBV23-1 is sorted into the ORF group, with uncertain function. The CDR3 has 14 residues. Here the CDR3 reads CAREGQSSTDTQCF. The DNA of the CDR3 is TGCGCCAGGGAGGGACAGTCAAGCACAGATACGCAGTGTTTT.

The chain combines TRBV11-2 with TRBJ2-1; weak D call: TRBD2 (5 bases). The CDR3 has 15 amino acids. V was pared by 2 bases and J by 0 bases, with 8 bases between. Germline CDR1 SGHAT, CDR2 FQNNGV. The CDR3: CASSLRDSSYNEQFF. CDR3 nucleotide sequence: TGTGCCAGCAGCTTACGGGATAGCTCCTACAATGAGCAGTTCTTC.

The CDR3 region is CSVRRMSGSEAFF. In nucleotides, the CDR3 is TGCAGCGTTCGCCGGATGTCAGGGTCTGAAGCTTTCTTT. V usage is TRBV29-1 and J usage is TRBJ1-1; maybe TRBD1 (5 bases). V lost 5 bases and J lost 6, with 16 bases in between. This CDR3 comprises 13 residues. CDR1 SQVTM and CDR2 ANQGSEA come from the germline V gene.

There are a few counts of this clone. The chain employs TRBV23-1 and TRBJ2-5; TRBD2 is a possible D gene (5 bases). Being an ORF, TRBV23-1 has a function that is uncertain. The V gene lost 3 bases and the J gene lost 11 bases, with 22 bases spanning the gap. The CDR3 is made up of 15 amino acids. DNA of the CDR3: TGCGCCAGCAGTCAGCAACCGCGAAGCTCATGGGAGCAGTACTTC. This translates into CASSQQPRSSWEQYF.

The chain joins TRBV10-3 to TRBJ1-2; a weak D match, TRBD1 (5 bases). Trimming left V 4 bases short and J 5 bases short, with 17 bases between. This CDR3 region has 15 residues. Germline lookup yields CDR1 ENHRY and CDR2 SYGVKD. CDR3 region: CAISGGGTTGYGYTF. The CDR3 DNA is TGTGCCATCAGTGGGGGCGGGACGACTGGTTATGGCTACACCTTC.